Listed here are 19 T cell receptor beta chains from one sample, sequenced in a study of T cell repertoires in cytomegalovirus infection. TCRdb re-analysed the reads in MiXCR, keeping a single row per CDR3 protein. The sample lists around 310,000 distinct CDR3 sequences, 25% to 30% occurring once. These receptors have no known antigen. This sample comprised cultured PBMCs, obtained from culture after CMV antigen stimulation. All receptors derive from a human donor in good health (CMV status not recorded). Some clones in this sample may be carry-over from other donors' samples.

The V call is TRBV9, the J call TRBJ2-4; D is uncertain. This CDR3 spans 14 amino acids. Germline V gives CDR1 SGDLS, CDR2 YYNGEE. Between the trimmed V and J ends, which lost 0 bases and 6 bases, there was a span of 10 bases. Written as DNA, the CDR3 is TGTGCCAGCAGCGTAGAGGCCCCCGGAAACATTCAGTACTTC. Amino acid sequence: CASSVEAPGNIQYF.

The rearrangement links TRBV6-6 to TRBJ2-3, with D hard to call. Germline CDR1 is MNHNY and CDR2 is SVGAGI (reference sequence). Trimming took off 0 bases at V and 2 bases at J, with 9 bases between the two ends. The CDR3 is 15 residues long. CDR3 in amino acids: CASSYSDSVTDTQYF. CDR3 sequence (DNA): TGTGCCAGCAGTTACTCTGACTCCGTCACAGATACGCAGTATTTT.

Written as DNA, the CDR3 is TGTGCCAGCAGCTTAACGGACAGAGACTACGAGCAGTACTTC. It translates to CASSLTDRDYEQYF. The chain is built from TRBV11-1 and TRBJ2-7; D is perhaps TRBD1 (6 bases). The CDR3 consists of 14 residues. Trimming left V 2 bases short and J 3 bases short, with 11 bases between. Germline lookup yields CDR1 SGHAT and CDR2 FQDESV (reference sequence).

This clonotype came up a few times. The V gene is TRBV7-3, the J gene TRBJ2-7; possible D gene TRBD2, 7 bases. Germline V CDR1 and CDR2: SGHTA, FQGTGA. The CDR3 is made up of 18 amino acids. V was shortened by 0 bases and J by 5 bases, with 23 bases between the two germline ends. As DNA, the CDR3 is TGTGCCAGCAGCTTAACCGCCCTCCGGGGGGCTAGTCTCGACGAGCAGTACTTC. Its translation is CASSLTALRGASLDEQYF.

This chain links TRBV28 with TRBJ1-1, with 8 bases that match TRBD1. V shed 6 bases and J 7 bases; nucleotides not matched to a gene: 4. This CDR3 spans 12 amino acids. Germline assignment: CDR1 MDHEN and CDR2 SYDVKM. The CDR3 nucleotides read TGTGCCAGCAGGGGACAGGTGTTTGAAGCTTTCTTT. It specifies CASRGQVFEAFF.

The J gene is TRBJ1-2, the V gene TRBV20-1; 9 nucleotides match TRBD1. The CDR3 is made up of 15 amino acids. V dropped 2 bases and J dropped 4; count of bases not matched to a gene: 8. CDR1 and CDR2 from the germline V gene are DFQATT and SNEGSKA (reference sequence). The CDR3 loop is CSARPTGGPSYGYTF. The CDR3 DNA sequence: TGCAGTGCTAGACCAACAGGGGGCCCGAGCTATGGCTACACCTTC.

This clonotype has just a few counts. The chain joins TRBV6-2 or TRBV6-3 to TRBJ1-5, with 7 positions matching TRBD1. Germline V gene sequence: CDR1 MNHEY, CDR2 SVGEGT. The CDR3 sequence is 14 residues long. The trim removed 6 bases at V and 6 bases at J, leaving 8 bases unmatched. Here the CDR3 reads CASSTQGGSQPQHF. The CDR3 coding sequence is TGTGCCAGCAGCACTCAGGGGGGGAGTCAGCCCCAGCATTTT.

In this sample, this clonotype turned up many times. CDR3 protein: CASSLATGANYGYTF. CDR3 in DNA: TGTGCCAGCAGCTTAGCGACAGGAGCTAACTATGGCTACACCTTC. The chain combines TRBV7-8 with TRBJ1-2, with D perhaps matching TRBD1 (6 bases). Germline loops: CDR1 SGHVS, CDR2 FQNEAQ. V lost 0 bases and J lost 0, with 8 bases in between. This CDR3 comprises 15 residues.

The gene calls are TRBV28 and TRBJ2-1, with 7 positions matching TRBD2. The CDR3 is 16 amino acids. Germline CDR1 reads MDHEN; CDR2 reads SYDVKM. The junction had 12 bases not matched to a gene; V was cut back by 3 bases and J by 7 bases. CDR3 sequence reads: CASSFARLAIKNEQFF. The CDR3 coding sequence is TGTGCCAGCAGTTTTGCCCGACTAGCAATTAAGAATGAGCAGTTCTTC.

The sample holds one count of this clonotype. This sequence joins TRBV27 and TRBJ2-1; the match to TRBD2 covers 8 bases. CDR3 size: 12 residues. The germline V gene has CDR1 MNHEY and CDR2 SMNVEV (reference sequence). V lost 5 bases and J lost 15; bases outside the gene matches: 9. The CDR3 nucleotides are TGTGCCAGCAGTCCGCTCGGGACTAGTCGGTTCTTC. Translated: CASSPLGTSRFF.

This chain links TRBV9 with TRBJ2-7; TRBD1 matches at 7 bases. Trimming removed 4 bases from V and 1 base from J; junction bases left unmatched: 11. This CDR3 has 16 residues. Per germline, CDR1 SGDLS and CDR2 YYNGEE. The CDR3, as DNA: TGTGCCAGCAGCCCCTCCGGGACAGCCATTTCCTACGAGCAGTACTTC. Translated: CASSPSGTAISYEQYF.

This chain uses TRBV24-1 with TRBJ1-2, with TRBD1 matching over 8 bases. Germline V gives CDR1 KGHDR, CDR2 SFDVKD. After removal of 7 bases from V and 4 bases from J, the junction contained 7 bases not matched to a gene. This CDR3 spans 14 amino acids. The CDR3, as DNA: TGTGCCACCAGCGCAGGGGGCGCGGGCTATGGCTACACCTTC. Residues: CATSAGGAGYGYTF.

The V call is TRBV18, the J call TRBJ1-2, with D unresolved. CDR1 and CDR2 from the germline V gene are KGHSH and LQKENI. The CDR3 runs 14 residues. Trimming stripped 6 bases from V and 6 bases from J, with 17 bases between. The CDR3: CASSPARSGDGYTF. DNA for the CDR3: TGTGCCAGCTCCCCAGCTCGGTCGGGTGATGGCTACACCTTC.

This clonotype has a handful of counts. The chain uses TRBV2 and TRBJ1-1; no definite D call. In germline, CDR1 is SNHLY, CDR2 FYNNEI. This CDR3 comprises 13 residues. Trimming took 11 bases from V and 0 from J, leaving 13 bases between them. The CDR3 spells CACKLDLNTEAFF. The CDR3 region has the DNA TGTGCCTGTAAGCTGGATTTGAACACTGAAGCTTTCTTT.

J is TRBJ2-5 and V is TRBV6-5, with D unclear. Trimming removed 0 bases at V and 2 bases at J, with 7 bases between. This CDR3 has 14 amino acids. From germline, CDR1 is MNHEY and CDR2 SVGAGI. The CDR3 bases are TGTGCCAGCAGTTACTCGGGCAGGCAAGAGACCCAGTACTTC. Translation: CASSYSGRQETQYF.

This clonotype has at least ten counts. This chain uses TRBV19 with TRBJ2-3, with D possibly called TRBD1 or TRBD2 (5 bases each). The CDR3 is 19 amino acids. The V gene lost 5 bases and the J gene lost 2 bases, with 26 bases spanning the gap. Germline loops: CDR1 LNHDA, CDR2 SQIVND (reference sequence). In DNA form, the CDR3 reads TGTGCCAGTAGTCGCCCACGGGGCTCACCTACTAGGAACACAGATACGCAGTATTTT. This encodes CASSRPRGSPTRNTDTQYF.

The rearrangement uses TRBV27 and TRBJ1-2; TRBD1 aligns across 8 bases. V was pared by 5 bases and J by 0 bases, with 5 bases of the junction left unmatched. The CDR3 consists of 15 residues. CDR1 and CDR2 (germline): MNHEY, SMNVEV (reference sequence). DNA of the CDR3: TGTGCCAGCAGTGCACAGGGGGAACCTAACTATGGCTACACCTTC. Translation gives CASSAQGEPNYGYTF.

CDR3 sequence reads: CASSSGQGIYEQYF. The CDR3 DNA follows: TGTGCCAGCAGCTCGGGACAGGGGATCTACGAGCAGTACTTC. This chain joins TRBV7-9 and TRBJ2-7; 10 bases are a match to TRBD1. The CDR3 has 14 amino acids. The germline gives CDR1 SEHNR, CDR2 FQNEAQ (reference sequence). V dropped 4 bases and J dropped 3; count of bases not matched to a gene: 3.

The rearrangement joins TRBV5-4 to TRBJ2-3; D is perhaps TRBD2 (5 bases). The germline V and J ends were trimmed by 6 bases and 2 bases, with 13 bases remaining between them. CDR3 length: 14 residues. Germline-derived CDR1 and CDR2 are SGHNT and YYREEE (reference sequence). CDR3 loop: CASTGNLDTDTQYF. CDR3 bases: TGTGCCAGCACCGGGAACTTAGACACAGATACGCAGTATTTT.